This passage covers 9 T cell receptor beta chains from one sample sequenced in a study. Using its own MiXCR run on the 5' RACE reads, TCRdb lists one record per CDR3 protein. Of about 6,400 distinct CDR3 sequences listed, 59% are singletons. The sequencing sample was made of tumor-infiltrating memory CD4+ T cells sorted from the breast tumor. The sample's subset: memory CD4+ T cells, CD4+CD45RO+CD25-. The receptors shown here come from a female donor with breast cancer.

This clonotype turned up a few times. V gene TRBV7-3 combines with J gene TRBJ2-3; D is possibly TRBD1 or TRBD2 (5 bases each). V was trimmed by 5 bases and J by 6 bases, leaving 15 bases between them. The germline V gene encodes CDR1 SGHTA and CDR2 FQGTGA. This CDR3 spans 14 amino acids. The CDR3 DNA reads as TGTGCCAGCAGCCTCCTGGCAGGGACGGATACGCAGTATTTT. Its protein is CASSLLAGTDTQYF.

As to this clonotype: A junction end diverges from the germline sequence, so it may reflect a read error. V is TRBV29-1 and J is TRBJ2-1; 9 nucleotides match TRBD2. Germline CDR1 and CDR2: SQVTM and ANQGSEA. The length of the CDR3 is 15 residues. CDR3 sequence (DNA): TGCAGCGTTGATGGGCGGGAGGGCCTCTACGATGAGCAGTTCTTC. It specifies CSVDGREGLYDEQFF.

The chain uses TRBV4-2 and TRBJ1-3; D is ambiguous. This CDR3 is built from 16 residues. With 0 bases removed from V and 2 bases from J, the gap between germline ends came to 11 bases. Germline V gene data show CDR1 as LGHNA and CDR2 as YNFKEQ. The CDR3 coding sequence is TGTGCCAGCAGCCAAGATTCCGGGGTTCCTGGAAACACCATATATTTT. It encodes CASSQDSGVPGNTIYF.

The table lists this clonotype with a few counts. V is TRBV5-1 and J is TRBJ2-1, with 7 bases lining up with TRBD2. CDR3 length equals 11 residues. CDR1 is SGHRS and CDR2 is YFSETQ in the germline V gene. V gave up 7 bases and J gave up 9 bases; unmatched junction bases: 4. CDR3 in amino acids: CASFGGSEQFF. Written as DNA, the CDR3 is TGCGCCAGCTTCGGCGGGAGTGAGCAGTTCTTC.

As concerns this clonotype: At one of its ends the junction is not consistent with the germline gene, which may arise from a read error. The chain carries TRBV5-1 and TRBJ2-5; D is possibly TRBD1 or TRBD2 (5 bases each). From germline, CDR1 is SGHRS and CDR2 YFSETQ. The CDR3 has 16 residues. The CDR3 sequence: CASTSSWGSREETQYF. CDR3 DNA: TGCGCCAGCACCTCTTCTTGGGGGAGCCGTGAAGAAACCCAGTACTTC.

This rearrangement joins TRBV20-1 to TRBJ2-1, with unresolved D. Trimming took off 0 bases at V and 5 bases at J, with 14 bases between the two ends. CDR3 size: 15 residues. Germline CDR1 reads DFQATT; CDR2 reads SNEGSKA (reference sequence). CDR3 sequence (DNA): TGCAGTGCTAGAGATGGTCGTCGGATCCACAATGAGCAGTTCTTC. It encodes CSARDGRRIHNEQFF.

The rearrangement joins TRBV20-1 to TRBJ2-5; perhaps D is TRBD1 or TRBD2 (5 bases each). CDR3 length: 15 residues. Trimming left V 6 bases short and J 1 base short, with 18 bases between. Germline values: CDR1 DFQATT, CDR2 SNEGSKA (reference sequence). CDR3 DNA: TGCAGTGCGCCCGTGACAGTGGGGGTCCAAGAGACCCAGTACTTC. It translates to CSAPVTVGVQETQYF.

This sequence joins TRBV7-9 and TRBJ2-2, with TRBD1 matching over 9 bases. Germline V gene data show CDR1 as SEHNR and CDR2 as FQNEAQ (reference sequence). The CDR3 consists of 15 residues. The trim removed 6 bases at V and 4 bases at J, leaving 6 bases unmatched. The CDR3 DNA is TGTGCCAGCAGGCCGGGACAGGGAGGCACCGGGGAGCTGTTTTTT. It translates to CASRPGQGGTGELFF.

This clonotype was seen a handful of times. V and J are TRBV5-4 and TRBJ2-1; 9 bases align to TRBD2. V dropped 0 bases and J dropped 6; count of bases not matched to a gene: 10. This CDR3 region has 17 residues. CDR1 is SGHNT and CDR2 is YYREEE in the germline V gene (reference sequence). The CDR3: CASSLAGSGSFFNEQFF. The DNA of the CDR3 is TGTGCCAGCAGCTTGGCCGGTAGCGGGAGTTTTTTCAATGAGCAGTTCTTC. Drawing the rest from reference TRBV5-4 and TRBJ2-1, the complete variable domain is ETGVTQSPTHLIKTRGQQVTLRCSSQSGHNTVSWYQQALGQGPQFIFQYYREEENGRGNFPPRFSGLQFPNYSSELNVNALELDDSALYLCASSLAGSGSFFNEQFFGPGTRLTVL.